The 10 T cell receptor beta chains below were found in one sample sequenced in a study of T cell responses to AZD1222 COVID-19 vaccine. Profiled with immunoSEQ multiplex PCR; TCRdb holds only in-frame clones, not every one. The table records around 110,000 clones, roughly 80% of them present only once. This material consisted of peripheral blood, taken on day 0 of AZD1222 vaccination. The receptors derive from an adult in good health.

The rearrangement links TRBV6-5 to TRBJ1-4; D call uncertain. V dropped 2 bases and J dropped 10 bases, with 17 bases sitting between them. CDR1 MNHEY and CDR2 SVGAGI come from the germline V gene. CDR3 length: 15 amino acids. The CDR3 nucleotides read TGTGCCAGCAGTTACGGAGGAGGGAATGTAGGAAAACTGTTTTTT. Protein: CASSYGGGNVGKLFF.

The V gene is TRBV28, the J gene TRBJ1-1, with D perhaps TRBD1 (5 bases). Germline V lookup: CDR1 MDHEN, CDR2 SYDVKM. V lost 2 bases and J lost 7, with 8 bases in between. The CDR3 contains 12 residues. Written as DNA, the CDR3 is TGTGCCAGCAGTTTACTCCAGGGTGAAGCTTTCTTT. This encodes CASSLLQGEAFF.

This chain's CDR3 is CASSFGMNTEAFF. In DNA form, the CDR3 reads TGCGCCAGCAGCTTCGGTATGAACACTGAAGCTTTCTTT. This rearrangement joins TRBV5-1 to TRBJ1-1; unclear D gene. The CDR3 is 13 residues long. Germline values: CDR1 SGHRS, CDR2 YFSETQ. The V end was cut by 2 bases, the J end by 0 bases, with 5 bases between.

The chain recombines TRBV7-8 with TRBJ2-2, with 9 bases identical to TRBD2. J was trimmed by 5 bases and V by 1 base; bases with no gene match: 5. From germline, CDR1 is SGHVS and CDR2 FQNEAQ. The CDR3 contains 16 residues. The CDR3 spells CASSLVAGGGTGELFF. The CDR3 bases are TGTGCCAGCAGCTTAGTGGCGGGAGGGGGAACCGGGGAGCTGTTTTTT.

The chain couples TRBV2 to TRBJ1-2; weak D call: TRBD1 (5 bases). Germline assignment: CDR1 SNHLY and CDR2 FYNNEI. V lost 8 bases and J lost 3, with 16 bases in between. The CDR3 totals 14 residues. The CDR3 DNA sequence: TGTGCCAGCGGTTTCAGGGCTCCTTACTATGGCTACACCTTC. It encodes CASGFRAPYYGYTF.

The chain carries TRBV7-3 and TRBJ2-6; no reliable D call. Germline V gene data show CDR1 as SGHTA and CDR2 as FQGTGA. V lost 3 bases to trimming and J lost 2 bases, with 14 bases between them. CDR3 size: 17 residues. This chain's CDR3 is CASSFPSWGTGANVLTF. CDR3 nucleotides: TGTGCCAGCAGCTTCCCGAGTTGGGGAACTGGGGCCAACGTCCTGACTTTC.

The chain employs TRBV2 and TRBJ1-2, with D unclear. The germline V gene has CDR1 SNHLY and CDR2 FYNNEI. CDR3 length: 13 amino acids. The V end lost 4 bases, the J end lost 2 bases, and 8 bases lay between the germline ends. The CDR3 DNA follows: TGTGCCAGCAGTGCTGGCGGAAACTATGGCTACACCTTC. It yields the protein CASSAGGNYGYTF.

The chain carries TRBV6-2 or TRBV6-3 and TRBJ1-3; D perhaps matches TRBD1 (6 bases). The CDR3 runs 17 residues. Trimming took off 6 bases at V and 0 bases at J, with 18 bases between the two ends. Germline V gives CDR1 MNHEY, CDR2 SVGEGT. CDR3 DNA sequence: TGTGCCAGCAGCGACCCGGGGGGCCCGATCTCTGGAAACACCATATATTTT. This gives the protein CASSDPGGPISGNTIYF.

V and J are TRBV4-1 and TRBJ1-2; TRBD1 matches 10 bases. V was clipped by 0 bases and J by 3 bases; unmatched bases: 10. This CDR3 contains 18 residues. The V gene's germline CDR1 is MGHRA and CDR2 YSYEKL. Here the CDR3 reads CASSQDEGQGRFDYGYTF. The CDR3 DNA reads as TGCGCCAGCAGCCAAGATGAGGGACAGGGGCGCTTTGACTATGGCTACACCTTC.

The chain links TRBV6-2 or TRBV6-3 to TRBJ1-1, with D unresolved. Looked up from germline, CDR1 is MNHEY and CDR2 is SVGEGT. Trimming stripped 4 bases from V and 7 bases from J, with 13 bases between. This CDR3 spans 13 amino acids. The CDR3 sequence: CASSSGRGGEAFF. CDR3 sequence (DNA): TGTGCCAGCAGTTCCGGACGAGGAGGTGAAGCTTTCTTT.